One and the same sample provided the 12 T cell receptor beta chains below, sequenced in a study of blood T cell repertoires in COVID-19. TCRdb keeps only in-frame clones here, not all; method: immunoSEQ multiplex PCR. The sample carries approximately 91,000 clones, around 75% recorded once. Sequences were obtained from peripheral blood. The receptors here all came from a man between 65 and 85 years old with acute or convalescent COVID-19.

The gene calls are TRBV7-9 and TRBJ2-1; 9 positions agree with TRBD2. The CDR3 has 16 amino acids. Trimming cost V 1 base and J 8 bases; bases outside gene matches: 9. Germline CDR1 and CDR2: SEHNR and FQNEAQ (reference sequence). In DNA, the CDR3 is TGTGCCAGCAGCTTAGTAGGGCGGGAGGGCCCCGATGAGCAGTTCTTC. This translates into CASSLVGREGPDEQFF.

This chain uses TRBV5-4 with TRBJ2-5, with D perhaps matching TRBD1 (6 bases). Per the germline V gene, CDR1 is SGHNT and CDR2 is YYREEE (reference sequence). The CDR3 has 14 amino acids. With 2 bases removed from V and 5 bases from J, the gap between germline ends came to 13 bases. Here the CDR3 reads CASSFFTGLETQYF. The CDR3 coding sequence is TGTGCCAGCAGCTTTTTCACAGGGTTGGAGACCCAGTACTTC. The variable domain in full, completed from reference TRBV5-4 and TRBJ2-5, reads ETGVTQSPTHLIKTRGQQVTLRCSSQSGHNTVSWYQQALGQGPQFIFQYYREEENGRGNFPPRFSGLQFPNYSSELNVNALELDDSALYLCASSFFTGLETQYFGPGTRLLVL.

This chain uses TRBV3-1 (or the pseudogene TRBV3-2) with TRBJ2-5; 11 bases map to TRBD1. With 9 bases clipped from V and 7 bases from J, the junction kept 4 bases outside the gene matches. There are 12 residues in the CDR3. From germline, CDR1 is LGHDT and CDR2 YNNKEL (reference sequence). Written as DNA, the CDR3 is TGTGCCAGTGGGACAGGGGGACGGACCCAGTACTTC. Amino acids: CASGTGGRTQYF.

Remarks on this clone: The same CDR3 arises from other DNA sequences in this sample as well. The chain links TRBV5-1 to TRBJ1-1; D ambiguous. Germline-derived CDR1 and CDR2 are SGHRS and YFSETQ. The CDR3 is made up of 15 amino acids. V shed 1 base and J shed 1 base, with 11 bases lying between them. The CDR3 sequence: CASSLSGGWNTEAFF. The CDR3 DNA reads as TGCGCCAGCAGCTTGAGTGGAGGTTGGAACACTGAAGCTTTCTTT.

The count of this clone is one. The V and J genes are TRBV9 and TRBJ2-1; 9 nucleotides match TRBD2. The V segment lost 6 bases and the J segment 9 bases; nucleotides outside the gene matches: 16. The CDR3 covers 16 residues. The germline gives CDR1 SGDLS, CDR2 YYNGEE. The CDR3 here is CASTPGGGRAFIEQFF. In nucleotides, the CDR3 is TGTGCCAGCACCCCGGGGGGCGGGAGGGCCTTCATTGAGCAGTTCTTC.

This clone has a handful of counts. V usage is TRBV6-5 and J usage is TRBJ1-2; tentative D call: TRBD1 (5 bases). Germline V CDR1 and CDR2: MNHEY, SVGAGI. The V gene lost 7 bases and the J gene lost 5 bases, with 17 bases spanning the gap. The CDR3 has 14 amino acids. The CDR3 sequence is CASTPGGTVYGYTF. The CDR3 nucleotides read TGTGCCAGCACCCCCGGGGGGACCGTTTATGGCTACACCTTC.

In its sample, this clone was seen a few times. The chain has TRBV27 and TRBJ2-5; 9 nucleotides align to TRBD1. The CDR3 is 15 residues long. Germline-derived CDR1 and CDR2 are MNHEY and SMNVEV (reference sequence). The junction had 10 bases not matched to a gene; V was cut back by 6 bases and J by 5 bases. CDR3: CASRPQDRGWETQYF. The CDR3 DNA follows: TGTGCCAGCAGGCCACAGGACAGGGGATGGGAGACCCAGTACTTC.

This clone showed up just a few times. In nucleotides, the CDR3 is TGTGCCAGTAGTATGTCCGGGGGGAATGAGCAGTTCTTC. It translates to CASSMSGGNEQFF. The V call is TRBV19, the J call TRBJ2-1; 7 positions agree with TRBD2. The V and J ends lost 3 bases and 7 bases, in that order; junction bases with no gene match: 3. CDR1 is LNHDA and CDR2 is SQIVND in the germline V gene (reference sequence). This CDR3 comprises 13 residues.

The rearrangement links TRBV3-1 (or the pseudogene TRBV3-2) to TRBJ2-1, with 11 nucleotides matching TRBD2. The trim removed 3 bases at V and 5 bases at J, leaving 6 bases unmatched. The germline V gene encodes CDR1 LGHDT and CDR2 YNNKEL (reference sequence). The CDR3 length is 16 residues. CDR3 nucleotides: TGTGCCAGCAGCCATAGTAGCGGGAGGGCCAACAATGAGCAGTTCTTC. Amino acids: CASSHSSGRANNEQFF.

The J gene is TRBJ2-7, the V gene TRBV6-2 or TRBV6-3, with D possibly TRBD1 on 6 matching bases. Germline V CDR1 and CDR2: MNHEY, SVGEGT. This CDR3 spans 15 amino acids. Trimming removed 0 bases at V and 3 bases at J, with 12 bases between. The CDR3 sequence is CASSYSSQGFYEQYF. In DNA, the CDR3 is TGTGCCAGCAGTTACTCGAGTCAGGGGTTCTACGAGCAGTACTTC.

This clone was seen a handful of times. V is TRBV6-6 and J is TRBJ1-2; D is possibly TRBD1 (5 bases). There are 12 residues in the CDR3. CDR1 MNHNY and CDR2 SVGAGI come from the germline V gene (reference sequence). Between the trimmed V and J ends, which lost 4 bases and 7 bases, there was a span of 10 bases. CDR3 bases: TGTGCCAGCAGTTTGGGGGGGGGTGGCTACACCTTC. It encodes CASSLGGGGYTF.

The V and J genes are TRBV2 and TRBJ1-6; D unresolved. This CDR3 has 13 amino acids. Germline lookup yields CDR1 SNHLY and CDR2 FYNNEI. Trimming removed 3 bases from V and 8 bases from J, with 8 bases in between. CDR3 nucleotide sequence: TGTGCCAGCAGTGAGTGGAGGGATTCACCCCTCCACTTT. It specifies CASSEWRDSPLHF. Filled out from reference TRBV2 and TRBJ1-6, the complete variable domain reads EPEVTQTPSHQVTQMGQEVILRCVPISNHLYFYWYRQILGQKVEFLVSFYNNEISEKSEIFDDQFSVERPDGSNFTLKIRSTKLEDSAMYFCASSEWRDSPLHFGNGTRLTVT.